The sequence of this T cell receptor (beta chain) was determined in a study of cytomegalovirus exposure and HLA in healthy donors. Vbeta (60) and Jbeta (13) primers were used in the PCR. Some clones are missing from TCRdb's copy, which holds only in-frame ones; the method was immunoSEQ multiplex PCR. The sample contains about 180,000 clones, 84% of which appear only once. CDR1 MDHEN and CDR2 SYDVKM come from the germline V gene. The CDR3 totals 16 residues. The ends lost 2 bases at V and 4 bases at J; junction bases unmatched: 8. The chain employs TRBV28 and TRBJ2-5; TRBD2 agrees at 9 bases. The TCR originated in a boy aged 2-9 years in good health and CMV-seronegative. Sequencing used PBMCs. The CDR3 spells CASSLQKREASETQYF. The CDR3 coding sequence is TGTGCCAGCAGTTTACAAAAGCGGGAGGCTTCAGAGACCCAGTACTTC.